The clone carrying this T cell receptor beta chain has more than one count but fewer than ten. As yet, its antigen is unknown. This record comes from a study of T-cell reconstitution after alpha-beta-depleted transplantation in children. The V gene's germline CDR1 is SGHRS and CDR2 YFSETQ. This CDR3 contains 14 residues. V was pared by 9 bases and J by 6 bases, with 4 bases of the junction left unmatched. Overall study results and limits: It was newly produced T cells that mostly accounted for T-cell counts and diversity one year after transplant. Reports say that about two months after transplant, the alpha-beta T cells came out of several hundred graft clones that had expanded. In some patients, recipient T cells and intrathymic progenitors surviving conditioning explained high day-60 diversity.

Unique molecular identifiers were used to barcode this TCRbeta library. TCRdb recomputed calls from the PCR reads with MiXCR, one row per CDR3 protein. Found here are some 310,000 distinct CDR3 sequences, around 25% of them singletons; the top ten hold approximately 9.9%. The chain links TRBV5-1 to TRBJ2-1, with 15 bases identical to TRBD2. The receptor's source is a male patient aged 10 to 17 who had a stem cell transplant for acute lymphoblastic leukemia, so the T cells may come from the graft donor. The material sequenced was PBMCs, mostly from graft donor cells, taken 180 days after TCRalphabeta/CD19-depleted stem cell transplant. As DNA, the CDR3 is TGCGCCACCGGACTAGCGGGAGGGCCCAATGAGCAGTTCTTC. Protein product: CATGLAGGPNEQFF. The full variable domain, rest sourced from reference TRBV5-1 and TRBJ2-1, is KAGVTQTPRYLIKTRGQQVTLSCSPISGHRSVSWYQQTPGQGLQFLFEYFSETQRNKGNFPGRFSGRQFSNSRSEMNVSTLELGDSALYLCATGLAGGPNEQFFGPGTRLTVL.